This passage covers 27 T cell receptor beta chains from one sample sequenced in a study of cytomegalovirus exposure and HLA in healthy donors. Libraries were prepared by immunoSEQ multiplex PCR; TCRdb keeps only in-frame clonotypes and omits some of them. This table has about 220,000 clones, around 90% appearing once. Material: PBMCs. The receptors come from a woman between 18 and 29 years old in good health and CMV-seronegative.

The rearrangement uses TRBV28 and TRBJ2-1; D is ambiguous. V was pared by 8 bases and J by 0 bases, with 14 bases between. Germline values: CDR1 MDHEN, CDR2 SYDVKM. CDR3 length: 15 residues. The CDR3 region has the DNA TGTGCCAGCGGTACTTGGCGGTTCTCCTACAATGAGCAGTTCTTC. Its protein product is CASGTWRFSYNEQFF.

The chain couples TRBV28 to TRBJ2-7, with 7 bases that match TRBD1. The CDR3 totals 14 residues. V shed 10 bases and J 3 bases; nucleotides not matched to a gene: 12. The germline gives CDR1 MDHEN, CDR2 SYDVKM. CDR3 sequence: CANPFQGEHYEQYF. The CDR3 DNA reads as TGTGCCAACCCGTTCCAGGGGGAGCACTACGAGCAGTACTTC.

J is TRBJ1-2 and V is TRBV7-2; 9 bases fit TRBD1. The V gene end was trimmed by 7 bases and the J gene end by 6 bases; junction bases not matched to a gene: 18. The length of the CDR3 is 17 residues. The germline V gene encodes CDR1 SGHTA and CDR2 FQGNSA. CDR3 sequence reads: CASTYPGLGQGGNGYTF. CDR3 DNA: TGTGCCAGCACCTATCCAGGGTTGGGACAGGGCGGAAATGGCTACACCTTC.

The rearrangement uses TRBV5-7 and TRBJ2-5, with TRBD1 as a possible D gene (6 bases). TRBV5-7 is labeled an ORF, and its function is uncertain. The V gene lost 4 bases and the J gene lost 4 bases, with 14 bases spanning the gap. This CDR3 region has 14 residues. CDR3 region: CASSAGTSAETQYF. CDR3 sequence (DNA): TGTGCCAGCAGCGCCGGGACATCGGCAGAGACCCAGTACTTC.

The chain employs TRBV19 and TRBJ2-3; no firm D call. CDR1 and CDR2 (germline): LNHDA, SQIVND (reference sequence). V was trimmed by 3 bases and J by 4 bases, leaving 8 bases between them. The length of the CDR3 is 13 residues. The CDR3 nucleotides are TGTGCCAGTAGTATTCTTCCGGCAGATACGCAGTATTTT. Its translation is CASSILPADTQYF.

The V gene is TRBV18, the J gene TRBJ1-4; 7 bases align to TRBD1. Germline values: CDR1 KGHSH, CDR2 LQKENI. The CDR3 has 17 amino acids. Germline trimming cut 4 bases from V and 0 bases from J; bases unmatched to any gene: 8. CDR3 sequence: CASSQDRAPSTNEKLFF. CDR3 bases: TGTGCCAGCTCACAAGACAGGGCCCCATCAACTAATGAAAAACTGTTTTTT.

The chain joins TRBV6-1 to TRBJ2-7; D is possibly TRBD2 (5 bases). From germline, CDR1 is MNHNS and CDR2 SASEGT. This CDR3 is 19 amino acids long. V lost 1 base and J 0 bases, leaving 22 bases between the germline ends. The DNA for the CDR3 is TGTGCCAGCAGTGAAGACGCGGGTATCGGGTGGATCAGCTCCTACGAGCAGTACTTC. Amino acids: CASSEDAGIGWISSYEQYF.

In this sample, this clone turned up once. This chain's CDR3 is CASREVGGRETQYF. The DNA for the CDR3 is TGTGCCAGCAGAGAGGTCGGGGGTAGAGAGACCCAGTACTTC. V and J are TRBV6-5 and TRBJ2-5; perhaps TRBD2 as D (6 bases). There are 14 residues in the CDR3. Trimming removed 6 bases from V and 4 bases from J, with 15 bases in between. Looked up from germline, CDR1 is MNHEY and CDR2 is SVGAGI.

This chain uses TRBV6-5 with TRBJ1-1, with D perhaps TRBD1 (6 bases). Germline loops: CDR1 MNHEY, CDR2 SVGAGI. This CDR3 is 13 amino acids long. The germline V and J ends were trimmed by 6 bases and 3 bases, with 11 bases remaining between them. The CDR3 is CASRGTLDTEAFF. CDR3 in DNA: TGTGCCAGCAGGGGGACACTGGACACTGAAGCTTTCTTT.

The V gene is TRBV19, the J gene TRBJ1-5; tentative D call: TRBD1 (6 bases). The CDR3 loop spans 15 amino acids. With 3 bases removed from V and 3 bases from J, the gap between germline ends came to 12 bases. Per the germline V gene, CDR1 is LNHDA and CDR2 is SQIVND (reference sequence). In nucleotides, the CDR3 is TGTGCCAGTAGTATCATTACAGGGCCCAATCAGCCCCAGCATTTT. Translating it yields CASSIITGPNQPQHF.

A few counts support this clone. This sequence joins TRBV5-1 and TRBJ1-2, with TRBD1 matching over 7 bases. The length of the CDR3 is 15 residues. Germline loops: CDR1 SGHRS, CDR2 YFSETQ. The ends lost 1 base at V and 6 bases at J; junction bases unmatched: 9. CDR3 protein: CASSLTGAPSDGYTF. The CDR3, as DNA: TGCGCCAGCAGCTTGACAGGGGCACCCTCGGATGGCTACACCTTC.

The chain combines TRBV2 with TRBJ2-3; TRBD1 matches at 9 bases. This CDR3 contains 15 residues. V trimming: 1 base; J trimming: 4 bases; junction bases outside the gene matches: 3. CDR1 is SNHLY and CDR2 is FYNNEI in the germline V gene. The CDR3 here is CASSEGQGEADTQYF. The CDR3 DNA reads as TGTGCCAGCAGTGAAGGACAGGGGGAGGCAGATACGCAGTATTTT. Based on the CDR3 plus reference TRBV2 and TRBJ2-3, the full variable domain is EPEVTQTPSHQVTQMGQEVILRCVPISNHLYFYWYRQILGQKVEFLVSFYNNEISEKSEIFDDQFSVERPDGSNFTLKIRSTKLEDSAMYFCASSEGQGEADTQYFGPGTRLTVL.

The CDR3 bases are TGTGCCAGCAGCCATAAGACTGTCCAGGGCCGAGATACGCAGTATTTT. It is translated as CASSHKTVQGRDTQYF. The rearrangement links TRBV14 to TRBJ2-3; D may be TRBD1 (5 bases). V lost 3 bases, J lost 5 bases, and 18 bases lay in between. This CDR3 has 16 amino acids. Germline CDR1 reads SGHDN; CDR2 reads FVKESK. The full variable domain, its missing parts supplied by reference TRBV14 and TRBJ2-3, is EAGVTQFPSHSVIEKGQTVTLRCDPISGHDNLYWYRRVMGKEIKFLLHFVKESKQDESGMPNNRFLAERTGGTYSTLKVQPAELEDSGVYFCASSHKTVQGRDTQYFGPGTRLTVL.

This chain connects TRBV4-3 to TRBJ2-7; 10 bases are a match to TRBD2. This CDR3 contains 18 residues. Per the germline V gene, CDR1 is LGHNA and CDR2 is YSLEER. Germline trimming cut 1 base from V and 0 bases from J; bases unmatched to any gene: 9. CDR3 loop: CASSQGASGSPGSYEQYF. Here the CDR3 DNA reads TGCGCCAGCAGCCAAGGGGCTAGCGGGAGCCCGGGCTCCTACGAGCAGTACTTC.

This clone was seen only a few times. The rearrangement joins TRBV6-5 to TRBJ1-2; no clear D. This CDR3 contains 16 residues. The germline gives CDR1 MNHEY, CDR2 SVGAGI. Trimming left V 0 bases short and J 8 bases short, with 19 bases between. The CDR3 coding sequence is TGTGCCAGCAGTTACTCGATAGACCCGGGAGTAAGGGGCTACACCTTC. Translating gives CASSYSIDPGVRGYTF.

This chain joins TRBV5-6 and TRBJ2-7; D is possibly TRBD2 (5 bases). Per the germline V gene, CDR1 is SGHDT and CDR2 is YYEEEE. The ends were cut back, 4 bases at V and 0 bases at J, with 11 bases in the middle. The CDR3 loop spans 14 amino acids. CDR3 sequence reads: CASSGVGVSYEQYF. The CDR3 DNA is TGTGCCAGCAGCGGGGTCGGGGTCTCCTACGAGCAGTACTTC.

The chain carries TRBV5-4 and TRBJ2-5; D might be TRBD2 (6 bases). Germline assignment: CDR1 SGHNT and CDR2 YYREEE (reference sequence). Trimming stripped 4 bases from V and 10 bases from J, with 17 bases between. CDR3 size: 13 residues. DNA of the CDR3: TGTGCCAGCAGCCGGGACTCCATAGCTAACCAGTACTTC. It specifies CASSRDSIANQYF.

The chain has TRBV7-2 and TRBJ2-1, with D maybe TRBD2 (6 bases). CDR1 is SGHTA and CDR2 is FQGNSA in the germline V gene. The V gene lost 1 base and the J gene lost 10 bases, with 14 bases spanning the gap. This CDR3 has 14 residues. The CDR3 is CASSLDWRAGEQFF. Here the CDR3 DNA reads TGTGCCAGCAGCTTAGATTGGCGGGCGGGGGAGCAGTTCTTC.

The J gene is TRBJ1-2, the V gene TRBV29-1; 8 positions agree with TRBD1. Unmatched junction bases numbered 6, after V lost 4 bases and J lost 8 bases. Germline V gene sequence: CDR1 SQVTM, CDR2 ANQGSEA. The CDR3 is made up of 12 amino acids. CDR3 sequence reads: CSVVDRAQGYTF. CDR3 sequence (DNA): TGCAGCGTTGTGGACAGGGCACAAGGCTACACCTTC.

In DNA form, the CDR3 reads TGTGCCAGCAGGGGGGGGAATACTGGAAACACCATATATTTT. It specifies CASRGGNTGNTIYF. The chain employs TRBV28 and TRBJ1-3; tentative D call: TRBD1 (5 bases). The CDR3 length is 14 residues. Deletions cut 6 bases from V and 2 bases from J, with 11 bases between. Germline-derived CDR1 and CDR2 are MDHEN and SYDVKM.

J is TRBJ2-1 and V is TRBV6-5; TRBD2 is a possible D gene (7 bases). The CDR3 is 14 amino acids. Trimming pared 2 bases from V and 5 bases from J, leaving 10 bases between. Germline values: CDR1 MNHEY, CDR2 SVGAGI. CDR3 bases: TGTGCCAGCAGTTACGAGGGGGGGCACAATGAGCAGTTCTTC. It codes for CASSYEGGHNEQFF.

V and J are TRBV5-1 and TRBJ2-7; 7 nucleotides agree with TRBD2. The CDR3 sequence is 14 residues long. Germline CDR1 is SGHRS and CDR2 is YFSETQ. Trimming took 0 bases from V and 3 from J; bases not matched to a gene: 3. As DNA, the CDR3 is TGCGCCAGCAGCTTGGGGGACTATTTCTACGAGCAGTACTTC. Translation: CASSLGDYFYEQYF.

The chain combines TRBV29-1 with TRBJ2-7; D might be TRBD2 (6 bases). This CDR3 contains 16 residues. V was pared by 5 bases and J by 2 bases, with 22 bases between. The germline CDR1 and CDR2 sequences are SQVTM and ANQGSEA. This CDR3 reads CSVLGGEGRLTYEQYF. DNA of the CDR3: TGCAGCGTTCTGGGGGGAGAAGGACGGCTTACCTACGAGCAGTACTTC.

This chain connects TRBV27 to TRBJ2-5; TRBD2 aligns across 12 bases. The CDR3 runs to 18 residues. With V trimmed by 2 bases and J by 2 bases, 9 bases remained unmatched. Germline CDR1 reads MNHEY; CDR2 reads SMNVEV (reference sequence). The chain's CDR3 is CASSLLPGLAGPQETQYF. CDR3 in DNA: TGTGCCAGCAGTTTACTGCCGGGACTAGCGGGTCCTCAAGAGACCCAGTACTTC.

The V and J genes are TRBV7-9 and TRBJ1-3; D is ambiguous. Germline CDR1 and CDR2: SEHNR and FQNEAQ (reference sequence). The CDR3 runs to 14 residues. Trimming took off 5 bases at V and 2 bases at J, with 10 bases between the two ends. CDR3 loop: CASSHQEAGNTIYF. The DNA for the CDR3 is TGTGCCAGCAGCCATCAAGAGGCTGGAAACACCATATATTTT.

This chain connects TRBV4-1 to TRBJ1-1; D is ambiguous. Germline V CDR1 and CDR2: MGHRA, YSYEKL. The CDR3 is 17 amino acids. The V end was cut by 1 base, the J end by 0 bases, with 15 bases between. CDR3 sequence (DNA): TGCGCCAGCAGCCAAGTTAGCTTAGGCATTATGAACACTGAAGCTTTCTTT. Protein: CASSQVSLGIMNTEAFF.

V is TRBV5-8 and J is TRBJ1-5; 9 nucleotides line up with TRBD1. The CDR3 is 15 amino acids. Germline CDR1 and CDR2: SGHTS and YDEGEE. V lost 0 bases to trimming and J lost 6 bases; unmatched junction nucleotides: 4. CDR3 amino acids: CASSLGQGVIQPQHF. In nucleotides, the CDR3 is TGTGCCAGCAGCTTGGGACAGGGGGTGATTCAGCCCCAGCATTTT.